Here is one TCR beta chain with its context. Per the original methods: Estimation of nucleated cell counts was performed using reference gene primer amplification. Here immunoSEQ multiplex PCR was the method, and the copy in TCRdb shows in-frame clones only, minus some. That table furnishes V, J and clone size, whereas the DNA furnished D and trimming. The table includes 250,000 to 300,000 clones, roughly 84% detected once. This sample was included in a study of blood T cell repertoires in COVID-19. Study details: There were acute and convalescent COVID-19 samples, and they came from the United States, Italy and Spain.

The CDR3 is made up of 13 amino acids. Between the trimmed V and J ends, which lost 1 base and 7 bases, there was a span of 10 bases. The germline CDR1 and CDR2 sequences are LGHNA and YSLEER. This TCR was sampled from a woman aged 18 to 35 with acute or convalescent COVID-19. V gene TRBV4-3 combines with J gene TRBJ1-1; maybe TRBD1 (5 bases). Source material: peripheral blood. The CDR3: CASSQVTGYEAFF. DNA for the CDR3: TGCGCCAGCAGCCAAGTTACAGGATATGAAGCTTTCTTT.